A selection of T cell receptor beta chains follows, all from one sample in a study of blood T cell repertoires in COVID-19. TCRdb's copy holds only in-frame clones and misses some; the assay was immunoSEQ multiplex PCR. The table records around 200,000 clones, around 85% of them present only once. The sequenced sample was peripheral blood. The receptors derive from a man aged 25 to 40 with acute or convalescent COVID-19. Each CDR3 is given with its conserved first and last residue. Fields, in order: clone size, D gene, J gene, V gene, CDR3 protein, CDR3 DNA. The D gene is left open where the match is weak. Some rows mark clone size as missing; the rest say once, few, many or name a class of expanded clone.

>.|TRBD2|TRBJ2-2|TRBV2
CASSVQAGGGTGELFF
TGTGCCAGCAGTGTTCAAGCGGGAGGGGGCACCGGGGAGCTGTTTTTT
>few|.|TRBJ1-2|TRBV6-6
CASSASGVSLDGYTF
TGTGCCAGCAGTGCCTCAGGGGTTTCCCTTGATGGCTACACCTTC
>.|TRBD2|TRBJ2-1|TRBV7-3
CASSPRLAGKYEQFF
TGTGCCAGCAGCCCAAGACTAGCGGGGAAATATGAGCAGTTCTTC
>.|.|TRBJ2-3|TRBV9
CASRRGGSTDTQYF
TGTGCCAGCAGGAGGGGGGGAAGCACAGATACGCAGTATTTT
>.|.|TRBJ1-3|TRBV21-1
CARTPDKSGNTIYF
TGTGCCAGAACCCCCGACAAATCTGGAAACACCATATATTTT
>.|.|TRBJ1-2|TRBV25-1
CASSVPGVYGYTF
TGTGCCAGCAGTGTACCCGGAGTCTATGGCTACACCTTC
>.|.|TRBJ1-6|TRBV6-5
CASSYSAGYNSPLHF
TGTGCCAGCAGTTACTCGGCAGGGTATAATTCACCCCTCCACTTT
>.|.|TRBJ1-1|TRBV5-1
CASSPGQRTYEAFF
TGCGCCAGCAGCCCAGGACAGAGAACTTATGAAGCTTTCTTT
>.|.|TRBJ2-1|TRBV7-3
CASSLTAGTYNEQFF
TGTGCCAGCAGCTTAACGGCGGGAACCTACAATGAGCAGTTCTTC
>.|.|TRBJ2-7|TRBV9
CASSARDTHTYEQYF
TGTGCCAGCAGCGCTCGGGACACTCATACCTACGAGCAGTACTTC
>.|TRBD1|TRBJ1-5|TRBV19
CASRPGQIYNQPQHF
TGTGCCAGTAGGCCGGGACAGATCTATAATCAGCCCCAGCATTTT
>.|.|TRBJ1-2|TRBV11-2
CASSSPQGYGYTF
TGTGCCAGCAGCTCACCTCAGGGTTACGGCTACACCTTC
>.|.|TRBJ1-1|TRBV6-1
CASSELPFSPGAISRTEAFF
TGTGCCAGCAGTGAGCTCCCCTTTTCCCCAGGGGCAATTTCTCGCACTGAAGCTTTCTTT
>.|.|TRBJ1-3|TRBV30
CAWSVLGPGNTIYF
TGTGCCTGGAGTGTACTGGGGCCTGGAAACACCATATATTTT
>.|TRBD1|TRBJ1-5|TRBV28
CASKEEYQTGVQPQHF
TGTGCCAGCAAAGAAGAGTATCAGACAGGGGTCCAGCCCCAGCATTTT
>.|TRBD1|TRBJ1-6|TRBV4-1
CASSHYDRGGSYNSPLHF
TGCGCCAGCAGCCATTATGACAGGGGGGGCTCCTATAATTCACCCCTCCACTTT
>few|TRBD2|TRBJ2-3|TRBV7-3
CASSFSAGRTQYF
TGTGCCAGCAGCTTCTCAGCGGGGCGGACGCAGTATTTT
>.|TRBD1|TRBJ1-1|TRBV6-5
CASSTGQRYEAFF
TGTGCCAGCAGTACGGGACAGCGGTATGAAGCTTTCTTT
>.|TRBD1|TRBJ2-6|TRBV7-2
CASSQQGAGSWANVLTF
TGTGCCAGCAGCCAACAGGGGGCCGGTAGCTGGGCCAACGTCCTGACTTTC
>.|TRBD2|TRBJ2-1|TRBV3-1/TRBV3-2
CASSHPPGLAGRSSYNEQFF
TGTGCCAGCAGCCATCCACCAGGACTAGCGGGAAGAAGCTCCTACAATGAGCAGTTCTTC